A selection of T cell receptor beta chains follows, all from one sample in a study of molecular identifiers for immune sequencing clone quantification. Each CDR3 protein is one row after TCRdb ran MiXCR on the PCR reads. The sample has roughly 320,000 distinct CDR3 sequences; 24% are singletons. The material sequenced was naive CD8+ T cells from blood, with Jurkat cell RNA spiked in. These receptors were taken from a human donor in good health. Some libraries in this study had Jurkat cell RNA spiked in. Both conserved end residues are part of each CDR3. The D gene is left open where the match is weak. Clone sizes are given selectively: once, few, many, or a class where the clone is expanded.

clone size	D gene	V gene	J gene	CDR3 DNA	CDR3 protein
-	-	TRBV2	TRBJ1-3	TGTGCCAGCAGCCCGACAGGAAACTCTGGAAACACCATATATTTT	CASSPTGNSGNTIYF
few	TRBD2	TRBV18	TRBJ2-3	TGTGCCAGCTCACCCTCCGGGACTAGCGGGGGCCAACACACAGATACGCAGTATTTT	CASSPSGTSGGQHTDTQYF
-	TRBD2	TRBV2	TRBJ2-7	TGTGCCAGCAGCAGCGGGAGTTCCCACGAGCAGTACTTC	CASSSGSSHEQYF
few	TRBD1	TRBV29-1	TRBJ1-1	TGCAGCGTGCGGACAGGGTTAAACACTGAAGCTTTCTTT	CSVRTGLNTEAFF
many	TRBD1	TRBV28	TRBJ1-5	TGTGCCAGCAGTTTATTATACAGGGGAGATCAGCCCCAGCATTTT	CASSLLYRGDQPQHF
-	TRBD1	TRBV19	TRBJ2-2	TGTGCCAGTAGTATGGGACAGGGAAACACCGGGGAGCTGTTTTTT	CASSMGQGNTGELFF
few	TRBD1	TRBV5-6	TRBJ1-5	TGTGCCAGCAGCTTGGAGGGACAGGGAAATCAGCCCCAGCATTTT	CASSLEGQGNQPQHF
-	TRBD1	TRBV27	TRBJ2-7	TGTGCCAGCAGACCCGGGACAGGGCTAAGCTCCTACGAGCAGTACTTC	CASRPGTGLSSYEQYF
-	-	TRBV19	TRBJ2-7	TGTGCCAGTAGTACCTGGGGGACCTACGAGCAGTACTTC	CASSTWGTYEQYF
many	TRBD1	TRBV28	TRBJ1-5	TGTGCCAGCAGTTTAGTACAGGGGGGCAATCAGCCCCAGCATTTT	CASSLVQGGNQPQHF
-	-	TRBV12-3/TRBV12-4	TRBJ1-5	TGTGCCATCTCAGGGATTCCCAATCAGCCCCAGCATTTT	CAISGIPNQPQHF
few	TRBD2	TRBV7-9	TRBJ2-1	TGTGCCAGCAGCTGGGCCCCAGCTAGCGGGAACTACAATGAGCAGTTCTTC	CASSWAPASGNYNEQFF
many	TRBD2	TRBV7-9	TRBJ2-3	TGTGCCAGCAGCTTAGTCTCAAACGGGGGGGCAGGCACAGATACGCAGTATTTT	CASSLVSNGGAGTDTQYF
few	-	TRBV5-6	TRBJ2-3	TGTGCCAGCAGCTCCCTCACCACCACAGATACGCAGTATTTT	CASSSLTTTDTQYF
few	-	TRBV7-9	TRBJ1-1	TGTGCCAGCAGCTTACCTGAGGGAAACATGAACACTGAAGCTTTCTTT	CASSLPEGNMNTEAFF
many	TRBD2	TRBV12-3/TRBV12-4	TRBJ2-3	TGTGCCAGCAGACCAATACTAGCGGGAGAATCCACAGATACGCAGTATTTT	CASRPILAGESTDTQYF
-	TRBD2	TRBV5-1	TRBJ2-5	TGCGCCAGCAGCTTGGAGGTCCGTCTAGCGGGGGCGCGGGAGACCCAGTACTTC	CASSLEVRLAGARETQYF